Listed here are 17 T cell receptor beta chains from one sample, sequenced in a study of PD-1 blockade in classical Hodgkin lymphoma. Described time point: cycle 4 day 1 (C4D1), after less than 7 weeks of nivolumab. Following autologous stem cell transplantation, relapse occurred in every patient, and exposure to brentuximab vedotin varied. This table comes from immunoSEQ multiplex PCR, and its TCRdb copy is limited to in-frame clones, with some not included. Of tens of thousands of clones in the sample, over 70% are singletons; the top ten hold about 18%. The sequencing here drew on peripheral blood mononuclear cells (PBMCs), taken before the fourth cycle of nivolumab. These receptors were collected from a human donor with classical Hodgkin lymphoma.

This chain links TRBV6-1 with TRBJ1-2, with TRBD1 identical over 7 bases. Germline V gene data show CDR1 as MNHNS and CDR2 as SASEGT. The CDR3 has 14 amino acids. J lost 4 bases, V lost 6 bases, and 8 bases had no gene match. CDR3 sequence reads: CASRKTGTSYGYTF. The CDR3 nucleotides are TGTGCCAGCAGGAAGACAGGGACTTCCTATGGCTACACCTTC.

The rearrangement uses TRBV7-8 and TRBJ1-5; tentatively, D is TRBD1 (6 bases). Looked up from germline, CDR1 is SGHVS and CDR2 is FQNEAQ. CDR3 length equals 17 residues. With 7 bases removed from V and 7 bases from J, the gap between germline ends came to 26 bases. Written as DNA, the CDR3 is TGTGCCAGCAAAGAGATGGGTTGGGGCGGGACAAACCAGCCCCAGCATTTT. This codes for CASKEMGWGGTNQPQHF.

The gene calls are TRBV4-1 and TRBJ2-1; TRBD2 aligns across 8 bases. This CDR3 is built from 15 residues. The trim removed 0 bases at V and 9 bases at J, leaving 7 bases unmatched. Germline V gives CDR1 MGHRA, CDR2 YSYEKL. For the CDR3, the DNA is TGCGCCAGCAGCCAAGAACGGGGGGGCCGGAGTGAGCAGTTCTTC. Its translation: CASSQERGGRSEQFF.

The J gene is TRBJ1-2, the V gene TRBV7-2; 9 bases are shared with TRBD1. The CDR3 is 14 amino acids. With 4 bases clipped from V and 7 bases from J, the junction kept 7 bases outside the gene matches. Germline values: CDR1 SGHTA, CDR2 FQGNSA. In DNA, the CDR3 is TGTGCCAGCAGCTCAACAGGGGGCGCGAGTGGCTACACCTTC. It yields the protein CASSSTGGASGYTF.

The chain uses TRBV19 and TRBJ1-1, with D perhaps matching TRBD1 (5 bases). Trimming shortened V by 3 bases and J by 5 bases, and 13 bases separated the two germline ends. There are 14 residues in the CDR3. Germline CDR1 reads LNHDA; CDR2 reads SQIVND (reference sequence). CDR3 protein: CASSIPLTATEAFF. The CDR3 DNA follows: TGTGCCAGTAGTATTCCCCTGACAGCAACTGAAGCTTTCTTT.

The V and J genes are TRBV7-3 and TRBJ2-3; D possibly corresponds to TRBD1 (5 bases). Deletions cut 7 bases from V and 0 bases from J, with 17 bases between. Germline CDR1 reads SGHTA; CDR2 reads FQGTGA. The CDR3 runs 16 residues. CDR3 nucleotide sequence: TGTGCCAGCATCACCTTTGGGGCCAAGAGCACAGATACGCAGTATTTT. This translates into CASITFGAKSTDTQYF.

The CDR3 region has the DNA TGTGCCAGCAGCCCAAGTACAGATACGCAGTATTTT. Translation gives CASSPSTDTQYF. The chain carries TRBV9 and TRBJ2-3; no reliable D call. In germline, CDR1 is SGDLS, CDR2 YYNGEE. This CDR3 is 12 amino acids long. Trimming stripped 4 bases from V and 3 bases from J, with 6 bases between.

The chain joins TRBV6-1 to TRBJ1-4, with D perhaps matching TRBD1 (5 bases). Between the trimmed V and J ends, which lost 5 bases and 7 bases, there was a span of 11 bases. The CDR3 spans 13 residues. Germline CDR1 is MNHNS and CDR2 is SASEGT. The CDR3 region has the DNA TGTGCCAGCAGTTCCCGGGACGGTGAAAAACTGTTTTTT. Translating gives CASSSRDGEKLFF.

This clone was detected only once. V usage is TRBV4-2 and J usage is TRBJ2-5, with 8 positions matching TRBD1. The J call is in doubt because the DNA end fits TRBJ2-7 better. Germline loops: CDR1 LGHNA, CDR2 YNFKEQ. The CDR3 contains 15 residues. CDR3 nucleotides: TGTGCCAGCAGCCAAGGAACAGGGGGAGAAGGCGAGCAGTACTTC. As protein: CASSQGTGGEGEQYF.

The J gene is TRBJ2-7, the V gene TRBV28; D gene uncertain. The CDR3 loop spans 12 amino acids. Trimming left V 6 bases short and J 2 bases short, with 8 bases between. Germline V gives CDR1 MDHEN, CDR2 SYDVKM. The DNA for the CDR3 is TGTGCCAGCAGCCTAAGAACCTACGAGCAGTACTTC. Protein sequence: CASSLRTYEQYF. The entire variable domain, with the rest obtained from reference TRBV28 and TRBJ2-7, is as follows: DVKVTQSSRYLVKRTGEKVFLECVQDMDHENMFWYRQDPGLGLRLIYFSYDVKMKEKGDIPEGYSVSREKKERFSLILESASTNQTSMYLCASSLRTYEQYFGPGTRLTVT.

V gene TRBV6-6 combines with J gene TRBJ1-5, with a weak D call TRBD1 (6 bases). This CDR3 has 15 amino acids. Between the trimmed V and J ends, which lost 7 bases and 3 bases, there was a span of 16 bases. CDR1 is MNHNY and CDR2 is SVGAGI in the germline V gene (reference sequence). CDR3 sequence: CASTQAGETNQPQHF. The CDR3, as DNA: TGTGCCAGCACCCAGGCAGGGGAGACCAATCAGCCCCAGCATTTT.

The CDR3 loop reads CASSFTGTRATDTQYF. DNA for the CDR3: TGTGCCAGCAGCTTTACCGGGACTAGGGCCACAGATACGCAGTATTTT. The chain joins TRBV7-3 to TRBJ2-3; 8 nucleotides line up with TRBD2. Per germline, CDR1 SGHTA and CDR2 FQGTGA. Trimming took 3 bases from V and 2 from J; bases not matched to a gene: 7. The CDR3 covers 16 residues. Together with reference TRBV7-3 and TRBJ2-3, the CDR3 gives the full variable domain: GAGVSQTPSNKVTEKGKYVELRCDPISGHTALYWYRQSLGQGPEFLIYFQGTGAADDSGLPNDRFFAVRPEGSVSTLKIQRTERGDSAVYLCASSFTGTRATDTQYFGPGTRLTVL.

The V call is TRBV5-6, the J call TRBJ1-2, with D unclear. In germline, CDR1 is SGHDT, CDR2 YYEEEE. The germline V and J ends were trimmed by 3 bases and 8 bases, with 14 bases remaining between them. The CDR3 loop spans 13 amino acids. CDR3 sequence (DNA): TGTGCCAGCAGCTCGTGGGGAGTAAGGGGCTACACCTTC. Translation gives CASSSWGVRGYTF.

The CDR3: CASSESESDEKLFF. The CDR3 nucleotides read TGTGCCAGCAGTGAAAGTGAGTCGGATGAAAAACTGTTTTTT. V gene TRBV6-1 combines with J gene TRBJ1-4; D remains unclear. The CDR3 runs to 14 residues. V lost 2 bases to trimming and J lost 6 bases, with 10 bases between them. Per germline, CDR1 MNHNS and CDR2 SASEGT.

The chain employs TRBV7-2 and TRBJ1-2; no reliable D call. Looked up from germline, CDR1 is SGHTA and CDR2 is FQGNSA. Trimming pared 1 base from V and 4 bases from J, leaving 4 bases between. The CDR3 is 12 amino acids. The CDR3 nucleotides are TGTGCCAGCAGCTTAGTGGGCTATGGCTACACCTTC. As protein: CASSLVGYGYTF. Full variable domain (missing parts from reference TRBV7-2 and TRBJ1-2): GAGVSQSPSNKVTEKGKDVELRCDPISGHTALYWYRQSLGQGLEFLIYFQGNSAPDKSGLPSDRFSAERTGGSVSTLTIQRTQQEDSAVYLCASSLVGYGYTFGSGTRLTVV.

The rearrangement joins TRBV29-1 to TRBJ1-5; D remains ambiguous. V shed 6 bases and J shed 2 bases, with 11 bases lying between them. This CDR3 spans 13 amino acids. CDR1 and CDR2 (germline): SQVTM, ANQGSEA. CDR3 protein: CSVNWEGNQPQHF. The DNA for the CDR3 is TGCAGCGTGAACTGGGAAGGCAATCAGCCCCAGCATTTT.

Here the CDR3 DNA reads TGCGCCAGCAGCTTGGAGCGGGGGGGTGTAGATACGCAGTATTTT. It specifies CASSLERGGVDTQYF. The rearrangement uses TRBV5-1 and TRBJ2-3; TRBD2 aligns across 10 bases. V lost 0 bases and J lost 5; bases outside the gene matches: 3. Germline V gene sequence: CDR1 SGHRS, CDR2 YFSETQ. The CDR3 has 15 residues.